Listed below are T cell receptor beta chains from one sample, sequenced in a study of blood T cell repertoires in COVID-19. This table comes from immunoSEQ multiplex PCR, and its TCRdb copy is limited to in-frame clones, with some not included. Of approximately 350,000 clones in the sample, around four fifths were seen once. The sequencing sample was made of peripheral blood. The receptors originated from a man younger than 40 with active or convalescent COVID-19. The CDR3 runs from the conserved cysteine through the conserved F or W. The D gene is left open where the match is weak. Not all rows give a size; the values are once, few, many and, for expanded clones, a class.

clone size	D gene	V gene	J gene	CDR3 protein	CDR3 DNA
.	.	TRBV18	TRBJ2-3	CASSPPGVMSTDTQYF	TGTGCCAGCTCACCACCTGGAGTCATGAGCACAGATACGCAGTATTTT
.	TRBD1	TRBV7-2	TRBJ2-1	CASSPRWTGGQNEQFF	TGTGCCAGCAGCCCCCGATGGACAGGGGGACAAAATGAGCAGTTCTTC
.	TRBD1	TRBV3-1/TRBV3-2	TRBJ2-5	CASRKGTATLKETQYF	TGTGCCAGCAGAAAGGGGACAGCCACCCTGAAGGAGACCCAGTACTTC
.	TRBD2	TRBV5-1	TRBJ2-7	CASSPRGGPYEQYF	TGCGCCAGCAGCCCCCGCGGGGGTCCCTACGAGCAGTACTTC
.	TRBD1	TRBV6-1	TRBJ1-2	CASSEKGTGYGYTF	TGTGCCAGCAGTGAAAAAGGGACAGGCTATGGCTACACCTTC
.	.	TRBV7-2	TRBJ1-2	CARPLSDTAIKHQDTF	TGTGCCAGACCATTATCGGACACTGCAATCAAACACCAGGACACCTTC
.	.	TRBV4-3	TRBJ2-3	CASSQDRLRTDTQYF	TGCGCCAGCAGCCAAGATAGGCTGAGGACAGATACGCAGTATTTT
.	.	TRBV30	TRBJ2-7	CAWSVQGLYEQYF	TGTGCCTGGAGTGTACAGGGCCTCTACGAGCAGTACTTC
.	.	TRBV6-6	TRBJ1-4	CASSYSPGVGEKLFF	TGTGCCAGCAGTTACTCCCCCGGGGTCGGTGAAAAACTGTTTTTT
few	TRBD1	TRBV7-9	TRBJ1-2	CASSPRGEQGFGSYGYTF	TGTGCCAGCAGCCCGCGGGGAGAACAGGGGTTCGGATCGTATGGCTACACCTTC
.	.	TRBV18	TRBJ2-7	CASSPPYSYEQYF	TGTGCCAGCTCACCACCGTATAGCTACGAGCAGTACTTC
.	TRBD1	TRBV5-1	TRBJ1-1	CASSLADPGTGVLPNTEAFF	TGCGCCAGCAGCTTGGCCGACCCCGGGACAGGGGTTCTACCGAACACTGAAGCTTTCTTT
.	.	TRBV29-1	TRBJ2-5	CSASRGSLGETQYF	TGCAGCGCGTCCCGGGGGAGCCTGGGGGAGACCCAGTACTTC
.	TRBD1	TRBV11-2	TRBJ2-3	CASSTRTGGRTDTQYF	TGTGCCAGCAGCACCAGGACAGGGGGCAGGACAGATACGCAGTATTTT
.	.	TRBV30	TRBJ1-2	CAWSVTGTLYGYTF	TGTGCCTGGAGTGTGACAGGCACCCTCTATGGCTACACCTTC
.	.	TRBV21-1	TRBJ1-2	CAGTTGPTLNGYTF	TGTGCCGGAACGACAGGGCCCACTTTAAATGGCTACACCTTC
few	TRBD1	TRBV18	TRBJ2-2	CASSLTAQGAANTGELFF	TGTGCCAGCTCACTAACGGCACAGGGGGCAGCGAACACCGGGGAGCTGTTTTTT
.	.	TRBV5-1	TRBJ1-3	CASSPRGGSGNTIYF	TGCGCCAGCAGCCCCCGCGGGGGTTCCGGAAACACCATATATTTT
.	.	TRBV14	TRBJ2-1	CASSPYRATYNEQFF	TGTGCCAGCAGCCCCTACAGGGCCACCTACAATGAGCAGTTCTTC
.	TRBD2	TRBV5-6	TRBJ2-3	CASRDGTSGTTDTQYF	TGTGCCAGCAGGGACGGAACTAGCGGGACCACAGATACGCAGTATTTT
.	TRBD2	TRBV29-1	TRBJ2-3	CSVEDRTASGRPRIDTQYF	TGCAGCGTTGAAGATAGAACGGCTAGCGGGAGGCCCCGGATAGATACGCAGTATTTT
.	TRBD2	TRBV11-2	TRBJ2-3	CASRPGLAGDDTQYF	TGTGCCAGCAGACCGGGACTAGCGGGGGACGATACGCAGTATTTT
.	.	TRBV7-6	TRBJ1-1	CASSFGGGPEAFF	TGTGCCAGCAGCTTTGGGGGGGGCCCCGAAGCTTTCTTT
.	TRBD2	TRBV11-3	TRBJ2-7	CASSSLAVFSYEQYF	TGTGCCAGCAGCTCACTAGCGGTATTCTCCTACGAGCAGTACTTC
.	TRBD2	TRBV7-9	TRBJ2-3	CASSTLAGGGSTDTQYF	TGTGCCAGCAGCACCCTAGCGGGGGGCGGTAGCACAGATACGCAGTATTTT
.	TRBD2	TRBV9	TRBJ2-3	CASSGTSGIGDTQYF	TGTGCCAGCAGCGGGACTAGCGGGATCGGGGATACGCAGTATTTT
.	.	TRBV6-5	TRBJ1-4	CASSLSGEKLFF	TGTGCCAGCAGTCTCAGCGGAGAAAAACTGTTTTTT
.	.	TRBV7-9	TRBJ1-2	CASSQTTGADGYTF	TGTGCCAGCAGTCAGACGACCGGCGCGGATGGCTACACCTTC
.	TRBD1	TRBV5-8	TRBJ2-1	CASSLAGGQGGREQFF	TGTGCCAGCAGCTTGGCCGGGGGACAGGGGGGGCGTGAGCAGTTCTTC
.	.	TRBV28	TRBJ2-7	CASSPGIMSSYEQYF	TGTGCCAGCAGCCCAGGGATAATGAGCTCCTACGAGCAGTACTTC
.	TRBD1	TRBV7-9	TRBJ1-2	CASSLDRGRKDYGYTF	TGTGCCAGCAGCTTAGACAGGGGGCGTAAGGACTATGGCTACACCTTC
.	.	TRBV7-6	TRBJ2-3	CASSPGLPQDTQYF	TGTGCCAGCAGCCCGGGACTTCCCCAGGATACGCAGTATTTT
.	TRBD1	TRBV10-3	TRBJ1-1	CAISENPQGATEAFF	TGTGCCATCAGTGAGAACCCACAGGGGGCCACTGAAGCTTTCTTT
few	TRBD1	TRBV5-4	TRBJ2-5	CASSPSDRGKRETQYF	TGTGCCAGCAGCCCTTCCGACAGGGGAAAAAGGGAGACCCAGTACTTC
.	.	TRBV27	TRBJ1-1	CASSRQNLMNTEAFF	TGTGCCAGCAGTCGACAGAATCTTATGAACACTGAAGCTTTCTTT
.	TRBD1	TRBV4-2	TRBJ1-4	CASSQRPSGTGDEKLFF	TGTGCCAGCAGCCAACGACCATCCGGGACAGGGGATGAAAAACTGTTTTTT
.	.	TRBV30	TRBJ1-2	CAWSVRRSNYGYTF	TGTGCCTGGAGTGTACGCAGGTCCAACTATGGCTACACCTTC
.	.	TRBV28	TRBJ2-7	CASSLGRDNEQYF	TGTGCCAGCAGTTTAGGGAGGGACAACGAGCAGTACTTC
.	TRBD1	TRBV4-1	TRBJ1-5	CASSAGQGSNQPQHF	TGCGCCAGCAGCGCGGGACAGGGAAGCAATCAGCCCCAGCATTTT
once	TRBD1	TRBV2	TRBJ1-5	CASGLQGYQPQHF	TGTGCCAGCGGCCTACAGGGGTATCAGCCCCAGCATTTT
once	.	TRBV5-8	TRBJ1-1	CASSSTGGVSGWANTEAFF	TGTGCCAGCAGCTCTACTGGGGGGGTATCAGGGTGGGCAAACACTGAAGCTTTCTTT
.	.	TRBV7-2	TRBJ2-1	CASSLGLNSYNEQFF	TGTGCCAGCAGCCTGGGACTGAATTCCTACAATGAGCAGTTCTTC